The 22 T cell receptor beta chains below were found in one sample sequenced in a study of cytomegalovirus exposure and HLA in healthy donors. Primers included in the PCR were 60 Vbeta and 13 Jbeta primers. TCRdb's table, derived via immunoSEQ multiplex PCR, lists solely in-frame clones and lacks some. The table records 110,000 to 150,000 clones, around three quarters of them present only once. Input material: PBMCs. The receptors were sampled from a man in his forties in good health and CMV-seropositive.

The chain combines TRBV11-2 with TRBJ2-2; no clear D. Germline CDR1 is SGHAT and CDR2 is FQNNGV. Between the trimmed V and J ends, which lost 1 base and 5 bases, there was a span of 11 bases. The CDR3 spans 15 residues. This CDR3 is CASSLATKATGELFF. The CDR3 DNA sequence: TGTGCCAGCAGCTTAGCGACAAAGGCGACCGGGGAGCTGTTTTTT.

J is TRBJ2-2 and V is TRBV2; D perhaps matches TRBD1 (5 bases). V was cut by 4 bases and J by 5 bases, with 11 bases left in between. The CDR3 consists of 14 residues. The germline V gene has CDR1 SNHLY and CDR2 FYNNEI. The CDR3 nucleotides are TGTGCCAGCAGTGTCCGACAGTTTACCGGGGAGCTGTTTTTT. Protein product: CASSVRQFTGELFF.

The chain is built from TRBV6-5 and TRBJ2-7; 7 bases are shared with TRBD1. Germline CDR1 reads MNHEY; CDR2 reads SVGAGI. The CDR3 sequence is 15 residues long. V lost 0 bases, J lost 7 bases, and 9 bases stayed unmatched. CDR3 sequence reads: CASSYSTGSLGEQYF. CDR3 sequence (DNA): TGTGCCAGCAGTTACTCGACAGGGAGCTTGGGGGAGCAGTACTTC.

This sequence joins TRBV25-1 and TRBJ1-1; a weak D match, TRBD1 (5 bases). The CDR3 totals 13 residues. Germline-derived CDR1 and CDR2 are MGHDK and SYGVNS. V shed 5 bases and J shed 4 bases, with 11 bases lying between them. The CDR3 DNA sequence: TGTGCCAGCAGTAGGGGATCTGGCACTGAAGCTTTCTTT. It specifies CASSRGSGTEAFF. The whole variable domain, remainder taken from reference TRBV25-1 and TRBJ1-1, is EADIYQTPRYLVIGTGKKITLECSQTMGHDKMYWYQQDPGMELHLIHYSYGVNSTEKGDLSSESTVSRIRTEHFPLTLESARPSHTSQYLCASSRGSGTEAFFGQGTRLTVV.

CDR3 nucleotide sequence: TGTGCCTGGAGGGGGACTAGCGGGAGGGGGACCCAGTACTTC. Its translation is CAWRGTSGRGTQYF. V gene TRBV30 combines with J gene TRBJ2-5, with TRBD2 matching over 16 bases. Germline V lookup: CDR1 GTSNPN, CDR2 SVGIG (reference sequence). The CDR3 spans 14 residues. The V gene end was trimmed by 3 bases and the J gene end by 7 bases; junction bases not matched to a gene: 2.

The CDR3 bases are TGCGCCAGCAGCCAGCAGCTAGCATTCAATGAGCAGTTCTTC. It yields the protein CASSQQLAFNEQFF. The chain recombines TRBV4-1 with TRBJ2-1; D is possibly TRBD2 (5 bases). The V gene's germline CDR1 is MGHRA and CDR2 YSYEKL. The CDR3 sequence is 14 residues long. V dropped 3 bases and J dropped 6 bases, with 12 bases sitting between them.

This chain connects TRBV18 to TRBJ2-5; no definite D call. There are 11 residues in the CDR3. Germline-derived CDR1 and CDR2 are KGHSH and LQKENI. V was trimmed by 2 bases and J by 5 bases, leaving 3 bases between them. This chain's CDR3 is CASSPSETQYF. The CDR3 DNA is TGTGCCAGCTCACCATCGGAGACCCAGTACTTC. Together with reference TRBV18 and TRBJ2-5, the CDR3 gives the full variable domain: NAGVMQNPRHLVRRRGQEARLRCSPMKGHSHVYWYRQLPEEGLKFMVYLQKENIIDESGMPKERFSAEFPKEGPSILRIQQVVRGDSAAYFCASSPSETQYFGPGTRLLVL.

The rearrangement joins TRBV29-1 to TRBJ2-5; D perhaps matches TRBD2 (6 bases). The assigned J gene may be wrong: the sequence end matches TRBJ2-7 better. The CDR3 runs to 15 residues. Germline CDR1 is SQVTM and CDR2 is ANQGSEA. CDR3 sequence reads: CSVDFPEGGGDEQYF. CDR3 in DNA: TGCAGCGTTGATTTCCCGGAGGGAGGAGGCGACGAGCAGTACTTC.

V is TRBV7-2 and J is TRBJ1-2; no clear D gene. CDR1 and CDR2 from the germline V gene are SGHTA and FQGNSA. The CDR3 sequence is 13 residues long. V was clipped by 3 bases and J by 8 bases, with 13 bases between them. The CDR3 reads CASSFPMTWGYTF. The CDR3, as DNA: TGTGCCAGCAGCTTCCCAATGACATGGGGCTACACCTTC.

The gene calls are TRBV11-2 and TRBJ1-6; 8 bases are shared with TRBD1. Trimming cost V 1 base and J 7 bases; bases outside gene matches: 6. The CDR3 has 16 residues. Germline V gene sequence: CDR1 SGHAT, CDR2 FQNNGV. CDR3 loop: CASSLGDRGLNSPLHF. In nucleotides, the CDR3 is TGTGCCAGCAGCTTAGGAGACAGGGGCTTAAATTCACCCCTCCACTTT.

The chain uses TRBV5-1 and TRBJ1-1, with D unclear. CDR1 and CDR2 from the germline V gene are SGHRS and YFSETQ. V was trimmed by 1 base and J by 6 bases, leaving 13 bases between them. This CDR3 has 14 amino acids. The CDR3 DNA reads TGCGCCAGCAGCTTGAACACCAAGTTGGCTGAAGCTTTCTTT. Protein product: CASSLNTKLAEAFF.

The chain couples TRBV27 to TRBJ2-4, with TRBD1 identical over 7 bases. The germline V gene has CDR1 MNHEY and CDR2 SMNVEV (reference sequence). The CDR3 covers 17 residues. The J segment lost 1 base and the V segment lost 5 bases, leaving 11 bases of the junction unmatched. In nucleotides, the CDR3 is TGTGCCAGCAGTACCCTAGGACAGGCGACGGCCAAAAACATTCAGTACTTC. It yields the protein CASSTLGQATAKNIQYF.

The gene calls are TRBV15 and TRBJ2-4; 7 bases map to TRBD1. J was trimmed by 3 bases and V by 2 bases; bases with no gene match: 7. The CDR3 extends over 16 amino acids. The V gene's germline CDR1 is LNHNV and CDR2 YYDKDF (reference sequence). The CDR3 nucleotides read TGTGCCACCAGCAGATCGAGGGGGCCGGGCAAAAACATTCAGTACTTC. Translation gives CATSRSRGPGKNIQYF.

This sequence joins TRBV2 and TRBJ1-4; D possibly corresponds to TRBD1 (5 bases). CDR3 length: 16 amino acids. V was trimmed by 6 bases and J by 6 bases, leaving 20 bases between them. Germline assignment: CDR1 SNHLY and CDR2 FYNNEI. Written as DNA, the CDR3 is TGTGCCAGCAGGCGATTCAGGGATAGGAAGGATGAAAAACTGTTTTTT. This codes for CASRRFRDRKDEKLFF. Using reference TRBV2 and TRBJ1-4 for the parts outside the CDR3, the full variable domain is EPEVTQTPSHQVTQMGQEVILRCVPISNHLYFYWYRQILGQKVEFLVSFYNNEISEKSEIFDDQFSVERPDGSNFTLKIRSTKLEDSAMYFCASRRFRDRKDEKLFFGSGTQLSVL.

There are a few counts of this clone. V and J are TRBV19 and TRBJ2-1; 7 positions agree with TRBD1. The V and J ends lost 7 bases and 7 bases, in that order; junction bases with no gene match: 13. CDR1 is LNHDA, CDR2 SQIVND, per germline (reference sequence). The CDR3 runs 15 residues. The CDR3 DNA reads TGTGCCAGTAATAATAGGTGGGACAGATGGAATGAGCAGTTCTTC. Translating it yields CASNNRWDRWNEQFF.

The chain recombines TRBV7-2 with TRBJ1-2; D is possibly TRBD1 (5 bases). The CDR3 covers 13 residues. The V end lost 5 bases, the J end lost 7 bases, and 14 bases lay between the germline ends. Germline V gene data show CDR1 as SGHTA and CDR2 as FQGNSA. CDR3 in DNA: TGTGCCAGCAGCGTCGACCACAGGAGTGGCTACACCTTC. The encoded protein is CASSVDHRSGYTF.

The chain is built from TRBV5-6 and TRBJ1-5; no clear D gene. Germline V lookup: CDR1 SGHDT, CDR2 YYEEEE. V lost 1 base to trimming and J lost 4 bases, with 9 bases between them. The CDR3 covers 14 residues. CDR3 protein: CASSLLDGNQPQHF. Written as DNA, the CDR3 is TGTGCCAGCAGCTTGCTTGACGGGAATCAGCCCCAGCATTTT.

The V and J genes are TRBV7-2 and TRBJ1-2; D remains ambiguous. The CDR3 covers 14 residues. In germline, CDR1 is SGHTA, CDR2 FQGNSA. Between the trimmed V and J ends, which lost 1 base and 0 bases, there was a span of 6 bases. The CDR3 region has the DNA TGTGCCAGCAGCTTAGTATCAGCTAACTATGGCTACACCTTC. Protein: CASSLVSANYGYTF.

The rearrangement uses TRBV11-2 and TRBJ1-2, with 8 positions matching TRBD1. V was pared by 6 bases and J by 2 bases, with 2 bases of the junction left unmatched. The CDR3 length is 13 residues. Germline V gene lookup returns CDR1 SGHAT and CDR2 FQNNGV. The CDR3 DNA follows: TGTGCCAGCAGGCGGGACAGGAACTATGGCTACACCTTC. Translation: CASRRDRNYGYTF.

This chain links TRBV9 with TRBJ1-1, with a tentative D call TRBD1 (6 bases). Germline loops: CDR1 SGDLS, CDR2 YYNGEE. The ends were cut back, 1 base at V and 5 bases at J, with 18 bases in the middle. The CDR3 has 16 amino acids. The CDR3 nucleotides read TGTGCCAGCAGCGTACTCCCGGAGGGGGGGAGGACTGAAGCTTTCTTT. It translates to CASSVLPEGGRTEAFF. Full variable domain (outside the CDR3, taken from reference TRBV9 and TRBJ1-1): DSGVTQTPKHLITATGQRVTLRCSPRSGDLSVYWYQQSLDQGLQFLIQYYNGEERAKGNILERFSAQQFPDLHSELNLSSLELGDSALYFCASSVLPEGGRTEAFFGQGTRLTVV.

The chain uses TRBV7-9 and TRBJ1-4; D perhaps matches TRBD1 (6 bases). The CDR3 covers 14 residues. Germline assignment: CDR1 SEHNR and CDR2 FQNEAQ (reference sequence). V lost 6 bases to trimming and J lost 8 bases, with 16 bases between them. CDR3 protein: CASRNEGTKEKLFF. CDR3 coding DNA: TGTGCCAGCAGAAACGAGGGGACAAAAGAAAAACTGTTTTTT.

This clone was observed a few times. The CDR3 DNA is TGTGCCAGCAAGGATGGCGGGAAAAATGAAAAACTGTTTTTT. Protein product: CASKDGGKNEKLFF. The genes are TRBV6-5 and TRBJ1-4, with D unclear. Germline V gene data show CDR1 as MNHEY and CDR2 as SVGAGI. The ends were cut back, 7 bases at V and 5 bases at J, with 14 bases in the middle. The CDR3 is made up of 14 amino acids.